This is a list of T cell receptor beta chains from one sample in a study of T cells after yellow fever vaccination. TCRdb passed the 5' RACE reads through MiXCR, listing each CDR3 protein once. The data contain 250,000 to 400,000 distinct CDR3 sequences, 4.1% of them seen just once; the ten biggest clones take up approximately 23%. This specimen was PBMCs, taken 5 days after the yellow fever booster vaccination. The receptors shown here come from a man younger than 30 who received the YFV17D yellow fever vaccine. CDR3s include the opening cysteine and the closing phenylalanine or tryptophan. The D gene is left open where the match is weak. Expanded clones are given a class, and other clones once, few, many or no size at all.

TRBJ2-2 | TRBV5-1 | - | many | TGCGCCAGCAGCCGGTCCAGGGAGCTGTTTTTT | CASSRSRELFF
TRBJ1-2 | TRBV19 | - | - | TGTGCCAGTAGTACTGGACGCTATGGCTACACCTTC | CASSTGRYGYTF
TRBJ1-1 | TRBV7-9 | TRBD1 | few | TGTGCCAGCAGCCCTGAGACAGGGTTTGAAGCTTTCTTT | CASSPETGFEAFF
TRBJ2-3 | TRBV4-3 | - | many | TGCGCCAGCAGCCTAGACAGCCAAGCAGATACGCAGTATTTT | CASSLDSQADTQYF
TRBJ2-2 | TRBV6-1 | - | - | TGTGCCAGCACCCATCGACAAGCAGCGAACACCGGGGAGCTGTTTTTT | CASTHRQAANTGELFF
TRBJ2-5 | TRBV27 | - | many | TGTGCCAGCAGTCTACGAACAGGGTTAGAGACCCAGTACTTC | CASSLRTGLETQYF
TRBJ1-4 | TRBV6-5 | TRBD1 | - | TGTGCCAGCAGGATGACAGGGTCCGGTGAAAAACTGTTTTTT | CASRMTGSGEKLFF
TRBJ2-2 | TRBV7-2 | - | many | TGTGCCAGCGGCGTGGGGTGGGGCGCCGGGGAGCTGTTTTTT | CASGVGWGAGELFF
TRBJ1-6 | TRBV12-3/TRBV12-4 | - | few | TGTGCCAGCAGTTTATCGGGGGGGCCCCTCCACTTT | CASSLSGGPLHF
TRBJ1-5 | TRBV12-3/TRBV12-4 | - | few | TGTGCCAGCAGTTTCCCCGGCGGCCGGCCCCAGCATTTT | CASSFPGGRPQHF
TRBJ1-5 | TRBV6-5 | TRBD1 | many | TGTGCCAGCAGAATGGACAGGCACGGCAATCAGCCCCAGCATTTT | CASRMDRHGNQPQHF
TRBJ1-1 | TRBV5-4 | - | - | TGTGCCAGCAGCTCGCCCGGGCAGGGGCAAACTGAAGCTTTCTTT | CASSSPGQGQTEAFF
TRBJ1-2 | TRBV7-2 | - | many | TGTGCCAGCAGCTTATCAGGACTAAACTATGGCTACACCTTC | CASSLSGLNYGYTF
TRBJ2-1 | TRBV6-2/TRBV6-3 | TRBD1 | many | TGTGCCAGCAGTTCCGGGACAGGGATCAATGAGCAGTTCTTC | CASSSGTGINEQFF
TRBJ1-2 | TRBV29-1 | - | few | TGCAGCGTTCTGACGGATTACTATGGCTACACCTTC | CSVLTDYYGYTF
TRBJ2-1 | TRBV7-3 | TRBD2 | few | TGTGCCAGCAGCCAGACACGGGGGGGGAATGAGCAGTTCTTC | CASSQTRGGNEQFF
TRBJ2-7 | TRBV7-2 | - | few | TGTGCCAGCAGCTCTTCGGGGCGGAACTACGAGCAGTACTTC | CASSSSGRNYEQYF
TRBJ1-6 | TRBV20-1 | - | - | TGCAGTGCAAAGAACAGCGCTAATAATTCACCCCTCCACTTT | CSAKNSANNSPLHF
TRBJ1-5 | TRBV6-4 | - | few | TGTGCCAGCAGTGCTGGGCCAGGGCTTCAGCCCCAGCATTTT | CASSAGPGLQPQHF
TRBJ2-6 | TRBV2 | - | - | TGTGCCAGCAGTGAAGGTGGGCAGGGCTTCTACTCTGGGGCCAACGTCCTGACTTTC | CASSEGGQGFYSGANVLTF
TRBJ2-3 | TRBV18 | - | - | TGTGCCAGCTCACTCAGGACAGCTGCCCCAGATACGCAGTATTTT | CASSLRTAAPDTQYF
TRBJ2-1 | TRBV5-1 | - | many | TGCGCCAGCAGCTTGAACAGGAGATACAATGAGCAGTTCTTC | CASSLNRRYNEQFF